A single sample is the source of the 29 T cell receptor beta chains below, sequenced in a study of control samples from healthy donors and cancer patients (dated by TCRdb to between 2020 and 2021). Receptor libraries were prepared by the immunoSEQ multiplex PCR assay. The source is immuneACCESS, and TCRdb retained only in-frame sequences with V and J called. Part of the clones is not carried over; for the studies checked, unresolved V genes explain less than half of this, and the remainder is unexplained. The sample yields 130,000 or so clones; around nine tenths were counted once. The ten largest clones add up to about 12% of the sample. Specimen: blood. These receptors were taken from a man aged 30-40 years in good health.

The sample holds one count of this clone. This chain joins TRBV11-3 and TRBJ2-7; no firm D call. From germline, CDR1 is SGHNT and CDR2 YENEEA. The CDR3 has 12 amino acids. V lost 4 bases, J lost 0 bases, and 4 bases lay in between. The CDR3 DNA follows: TGTGCCAGCAGCTCCAGCTCCTACGAGCAGTACTTC. Its translation: CASSSSSYEQYF.

This chain uses TRBV19 with TRBJ2-2, with D unresolved. The V end was cut by 0 bases, the J end by 3 bases, with 17 bases between. Germline CDR1 is LNHDA and CDR2 is SQIVND (reference sequence). The CDR3 consists of 18 residues. The CDR3 loop reads CASSIETPTFSDTGELFF. Here the CDR3 DNA reads TGTGCCAGTAGTATAGAGACACCTACCTTCTCGGACACCGGGGAGCTGTTTTTT.

The chain employs TRBV7-9 and TRBJ1-5; D unclear. V gave up 5 bases and J gave up 3 bases, with 8 bases separating them. The CDR3 consists of 13 residues. Germline CDR1 is SEHNR and CDR2 is FQNEAQ (reference sequence). The CDR3 DNA reads TGTGCCAGCAGCGCTAGGCCCAATCAGCCCCAGCATTTT. Amino acid sequence: CASSARPNQPQHF.

The rearrangement links TRBV27 to TRBJ1-1, with 8 bases that match TRBD1. The CDR3 has 21 residues. Germline V gives CDR1 MNHEY, CDR2 SMNVEV (reference sequence). Trimming took 3 bases from V and 5 from J; bases not matched to a gene: 26. CDR3 DNA: TGTGCCAGCAGTTTTATGGCGCTCTTTATCCCAGGGGGCGTGGGAAGGACTGAAGCTTTCTTT. It translates to CASSFMALFIPGGVGRTEAFF.

The rearrangement joins TRBV5-1 to TRBJ1-5, with a weak D call TRBD1 (5 bases). This CDR3 region has 13 residues. The V and J ends lost 5 bases and 4 bases respectively, with 10 bases between them. The germline CDR1 and CDR2 sequences are SGHRS and YFSETQ. This CDR3 reads CASSRSGNQPQHF. CDR3 nucleotide sequence: TGCGCCAGCAGTAGATCAGGGAATCAGCCCCAGCATTTT.

This chain joins TRBV3-1 (or the pseudogene TRBV3-2) and TRBJ2-1; D unclear. The CDR3 extends over 13 amino acids. CDR1 is LGHDT and CDR2 is YNNKEL in the germline V gene (reference sequence). V was cut by 4 bases and J by 8 bases, with 12 bases left in between. The CDR3 nucleotides read TGTGCCAGCAGCCTCCTCCGGCAGGATGAGCAGTTCTTC. Translated, it gives CASSLLRQDEQFF.

V is TRBV28 and J is TRBJ1-2, with no clear D. CDR3 size: 12 residues. Deletions cut 8 bases from V and 8 bases from J, with 15 bases between. CDR1 and CDR2 from the germline V gene are MDHEN and SYDVKM. For the CDR3, the DNA is TGTGCCAGCGCCTCGGATATCGTGGGCTACACCTTC. This sequence encodes CASASDIVGYTF.

The V gene is TRBV30, the J gene TRBJ1-4; maybe TRBD1 (6 bases). The CDR3 is made up of 16 amino acids. The V and J ends lost 1 base and 8 bases respectively, with 20 bases between them. From germline, CDR1 is GTSNPN and CDR2 SVGIG (reference sequence). The CDR3 protein is CAWSADPDSWDEKLFF. The CDR3 DNA reads TGTGCCTGGAGTGCCGATCCGGACAGCTGGGACGAAAAACTGTTTTTT.

The gene calls are TRBV5-1 and TRBJ1-1; no clear D. The germline V gene encodes CDR1 SGHRS and CDR2 YFSETQ. The CDR3 loop spans 16 amino acids. The V and J ends lost 1 base and 0 bases respectively, with 13 bases between them. The CDR3 DNA sequence: TGCGCCAGCAGCTTGTCGGCGGCGGGTTTGAACACTGAAGCTTTCTTT. Protein sequence: CASSLSAAGLNTEAFF.

This clone showed up just a few times. The V and J genes are TRBV9 and TRBJ2-2; 9 nucleotides line up with TRBD1. The germline gives CDR1 SGDLS, CDR2 YYNGEE. J lost 6 bases, V lost 7 bases, and 10 bases had no gene match. This CDR3 region has 15 residues. The CDR3 DNA follows: TGTGCCAGCGACCCGGGACAGGGAATCGCCGGGGAGCTGTTTTTT. Protein sequence: CASDPGQGIAGELFF.

Note on this clone: At one of its ends the junction is not consistent with the germline gene, which may arise from a read error. The chain recombines TRBV30 with TRBJ1-2; D is perhaps TRBD1 (6 bases). The CDR3 loop spans 12 amino acids. Germline CDR1 GTSNPN, CDR2 SVGIG (reference sequence). As DNA, the CDR3 is TGTGCCTGGAGTGTACCCCTCCGGGACAAGGCCTTC. Its translation is CAWSVPLRDKAF.

The J gene is TRBJ2-5, the V gene TRBV30; the D gene is possibly TRBD2 (6 bases). The ends were cut back, 8 bases at V and 1 base at J, with 11 bases in the middle. Germline V gene data show CDR1 as GTSNPN and CDR2 as SVGIG (reference sequence). The CDR3 has 12 amino acids. CDR3 protein: CAGRGVQETQYF. The CDR3 DNA is TGTGCCGGGCGCGGGGTCCAAGAGACCCAGTACTTC.

In DNA form, the CDR3 reads TGTGCCAGCAGTGAAGGGATCAATCAGCCCCAGCATTTT. Encoded protein: CASSEGINQPQHF. J is TRBJ1-5 and V is TRBV6-4; D not resolved. Germline-derived CDR1 and CDR2 are MRHNA and SNTAGT. This CDR3 is 13 amino acids long. Trimming removed 3 bases at V and 3 bases at J, with 6 bases between.

This clone has only a few counts. The gene calls are TRBV5-1 and TRBJ1-1; the D gene is possibly TRBD1 (5 bases). This CDR3 has 14 amino acids. CDR1 SGHRS and CDR2 YFSETQ come from the germline V gene. V lost 5 bases and J 2 bases, leaving 13 bases between the germline ends. The CDR3 sequence: CASSSSRGNTEAFF. CDR3 in DNA: TGCGCCAGCAGTTCCTCGAGGGGCAACACTGAAGCTTTCTTT.

The genes are TRBV30 and TRBJ1-1; D call uncertain. Germline V lookup: CDR1 GTSNPN, CDR2 SVGIG (reference sequence). The CDR3 is 15 residues long. Trimming cost V 4 bases and J 5 bases, with 20 bases left between them. Here the CDR3 reads CAWTLQDGLGTEAFF. For the CDR3, the DNA is TGTGCCTGGACCCTTCAGGACGGCCTGGGAACTGAAGCTTTCTTT.

This chain uses TRBV30 with TRBJ1-3, with D unresolved. The V gene's germline CDR1 is GTSNPN and CDR2 SVGIG (reference sequence). The CDR3 is 14 amino acids. V was clipped by 4 bases and J by 0 bases, with 10 bases between them. The CDR3 protein is CAWTLGSSGNTIYF. The CDR3 DNA reads TGTGCCTGGACCCTGGGGAGCTCTGGAAACACCATATATTTT.

This chain connects TRBV3-1 (or the pseudogene TRBV3-2) to TRBJ1-1, with D uncertain. V was clipped by 1 base and J by 1 base, with 7 bases between them. Germline V gene sequence: CDR1 LGHDT, CDR2 YNNKEL (reference sequence). There are 14 residues in the CDR3. The CDR3 DNA sequence: TGTGCCAGCAGCCAAGGGTTAACGAACACTGAAGCTTTCTTT. Protein sequence: CASSQGLTNTEAFF.

This CDR3 is CAWRDLTGQRTEAFF. CDR3 bases: TGTGCCTGGAGAGATCTAACGGGACAGCGCACTGAAGCTTTCTTT. J is TRBJ1-1 and V is TRBV30; the match to TRBD1 covers 7 bases. V shed 3 bases and J 4 bases; nucleotides not matched to a gene: 11. Germline loops: CDR1 GTSNPN, CDR2 SVGIG (reference sequence). The CDR3 has 15 amino acids.

V usage is TRBV12-3 or TRBV12-4 and J usage is TRBJ1-1; D unresolved. This CDR3 has 12 residues. Trimming took 2 bases from V and 7 from J, leaving 8 bases between them. The CDR3 loop is CASSLSGIEAFF. CDR3 DNA sequence: TGTGCCAGCAGTTTAAGCGGAATTGAAGCTTTCTTT.

The chain links TRBV9 to TRBJ1-4; TRBD1 aligns across 7 bases. Germline loops: CDR1 SGDLS, CDR2 YYNGEE. The CDR3 has 16 amino acids. With 3 bases clipped from V and 7 bases from J, the junction kept 12 bases outside the gene matches. CDR3: CASSAGRGQRTEKLFF. For the CDR3, the DNA is TGTGCCAGCAGCGCAGGCAGGGGACAGAGAACTGAAAAACTGTTTTTT.

The chain carries TRBV21-1 and TRBJ1-5; TRBD1 was called by the table and not checked on the DNA. TRBV21-1 is tagged as a pseudogene. There are 14 residues in the CDR3. CDR3 DNA sequence: TGTGCCAGCAGCAGAACAGATTACAATCAGCCCCAGCATTTT. Translated: CASSRTDYNQPQHF.

The V call is TRBV7-2, the J call TRBJ1-5; no clear D. The germline gives CDR1 SGHTA, CDR2 FQGNSA. The CDR3 consists of 14 residues. V gave up 1 base and J gave up 7 bases, with 11 bases separating them. CDR3 sequence: CASSLGVKGQPQHF. CDR3 nucleotide sequence: TGTGCCAGCAGCTTAGGAGTGAAGGGACAGCCCCAGCATTTT.

The CDR3 DNA is TGTGCCAGCAGCTTACCAGCCAGCTCCTATAATTCACCCCTCCACTTT. Residues: CASSLPASSYNSPLHF. The chain recombines TRBV11-3 with TRBJ1-6; D is uncertain. Trimming removed 2 bases at V and 0 bases at J, with 8 bases between. CDR1 and CDR2 (germline): SGHNT, YENEEA. The CDR3 totals 16 residues. Combining the CDR3 with reference TRBV11-3 and TRBJ1-6 gives the whole variable domain EAGVVQSPRYKIIEKKQPVAFWCNPISGHNTLYWYLQNLGQGPELLIRYENEEAVDDSQLPKDRFSAERLKGVDSTLKIQPAELGDSAVYLCASSLPASSYNSPLHFGNGTRLTVT.

A word on this clone: One end of the junction is discordant with germline, which a read error may explain. CDR3 bases: TGTGCCAGCAGTCAAGATAGGGGGGGCGCGGGGGAGCTGTTTTTT. Protein product: CASSQDRGGAGELFF. The chain employs TRBV3-1 (or the pseudogene TRBV3-2) and TRBJ2-2; maybe TRBD2 (7 bases). Germline assignment: CDR1 LGHDT and CDR2 YNNKEL (reference sequence). This CDR3 is built from 15 residues.

The chain couples TRBV27 to TRBJ1-5; D gene ambiguous. Germline V gene lookup returns CDR1 MNHEY and CDR2 SMNVEV (reference sequence). The V and J ends lost 2 bases and 5 bases respectively, with 13 bases between them. This CDR3 has 15 residues. The CDR3 loop reads CASSLTVDSHQPQHF. For the CDR3, the DNA is TGTGCCAGCAGTTTAACAGTCGATTCGCATCAGCCCCAGCATTTT.

This chain links TRBV6-4 with TRBJ1-2; TRBD1 agrees at 7 bases. Trimming removed 2 bases from V and 8 bases from J; junction bases left unmatched: 8. The CDR3 length is 14 residues. The germline CDR1 and CDR2 sequences are MRHNA and SNTAGT. CDR3: CASSDRQGEDGYTF. In nucleotides, the CDR3 is TGTGCCAGCAGTGACCGACAGGGCGAGGACGGCTACACCTTC.

This clone was counted at least ten times. This chain links TRBV2 with TRBJ1-6; a weak D match, TRBD1 (5 bases). The V end was cut by 7 bases, the J end by 7 bases, with 11 bases between. Germline lookup yields CDR1 SNHLY and CDR2 FYNNEI. This CDR3 spans 13 amino acids. The CDR3 here is CASKQEGNSPLHF. The CDR3 nucleotides read TGTGCCAGCAAACAGGAGGGGAATTCACCCCTCCACTTT.

The chain employs TRBV7-9 and TRBJ2-1; D possibly corresponds to TRBD2 (5 bases). The V end was cut by 5 bases, the J end by 5 bases, with 7 bases between. The CDR3 has 12 residues. The germline gives CDR1 SEHNR, CDR2 FQNEAQ (reference sequence). CDR3 loop: CASSPGDNEQFF. The CDR3, as DNA: TGTGCCAGCAGCCCCGGGGACAATGAGCAGTTCTTC.

The chain joins TRBV6-4 to TRBJ2-3; no reliable D call. This CDR3 region has 13 residues. V was trimmed by 6 bases and J by 3 bases, leaving 10 bases between them. Germline-derived CDR1 and CDR2 are MRHNA and SNTAGT. This CDR3 is CASSERVTDTQYF. DNA for the CDR3: TGTGCCAGCAGCGAACGGGTGACAGATACGCAGTATTTT.